This record concerns one T cell receptor beta chain sequence. Its antigen is unidentified. As the sequencing template, cDNA was produced by extracting RNA and reverse transcribing it. Profiling relied on immunoSEQ multiplex PCR, and the TCRdb table lists in-frame clones only, not all of them. The repertoire includes around 60,000 clones, 46% of them detected once, and roughly 22% sits in the top ten. The CDR3 has 15 residues. Germline assignment: CDR1 MGHRA and CDR2 YSYEKL. V was trimmed by 6 bases and J by 5 bases, leaving 19 bases between them. Treatment given: oral pan-JAK inhibitor, 5-10 mg twice daily. The sample comes from a study of CD8+ T cells in alopecia areata. Study conclusions and caveats: TCRs were shared less clearly across patients than in mice, possibly for HLA-related reasons.

The sample in question was CD8+ T cells sorted from blood, obtained at roughly week 36, from a patient treated with tofacitinib. This receptor was taken from a human donor with alopecia areata. The chain joins TRBV4-1 to TRBJ2-5; a weak D match, TRBD2 (6 bases). The CDR3 reads CASRSRTGDLETQYF. CDR3 nucleotide sequence: TGCGCCAGCAGATCAAGGACGGGAGACCTGGAGACCCAGTACTTC.